This T cell receptor beta chain stems from a study of blood T cell repertoires in COVID-19. Background on the study: COVID-19 samples collected from the United States, Italy and Spain covered acute and convalescent phases. T cells, B-cell-depleted T cells, or PBMCs supplied cDNA or gDNA.

In the source study's methods: For nucleated cells, counts were estimated from reference gene primer amplification. Profiled with immunoSEQ multiplex PCR; TCRdb holds only in-frame clones, not every one. V and J calls and clone size follow that table, whereas D and trimming were derived from the DNA. There are fewer than 250,000 clones in the sample; 83% occur only once, and about 2.5% lies in the top ten. This CDR3 contains 9 residues. Germline V CDR1 and CDR2: SGHRS, YFSETQ. Trimming stripped 3 bases from V and 10 bases from J, with 3 bases between. The TCR comes from a woman in her forties with active or convalescent COVID-19. Specimen: peripheral blood. The V and J genes are TRBV5-1 and TRBJ2-3; D unresolved. In DNA form, the CDR3 reads TGCGCCAGCAGCTCTCCGCAGTATTTT. This translates into CASSSPQYF.